A selection of T cell receptor beta chains follows, all from one sample in a study of T cells expressing NK-cell markers. TCRdb derives one entry per CDR3 protein from the 5' RACE reads, leaving out DNA. The sample totals approximately 150,000 distinct CDR3 sequences; its top ten clones hold approximately 12%. Specimen: blood T cells: a sorted CD56 or NKG2C T cell subset, CD4+ or CD8+ T cells, or bulk PBMC T cells (not recorded which). The receptor source for this set is a man aged 18-30 years in good health. CDR3s include the opening cysteine and the closing phenylalanine or tryptophan. The size entry is marked missing in some rows and otherwise reads once, few, many or a size class.

clone size | J gene | V gene | CDR3 protein
. | TRBJ2-1 | TRBV14 | CASSPRLAREQFF
. | TRBJ1-1 | TRBV5-5 | CASSLSATEAFF
. | TRBJ2-1 | TRBV5-1 | CASSPKVGSSYNEQFF
. | TRBJ1-5 | TRBV29-1 | CSVEDGNSNQPQHF
. | TRBJ2-2 | TRBV27 | CASTHGGNTGELFF
. | TRBJ2-1 | TRBV10-1 | CASSDPGTSGRAGEEQFF
. | TRBJ2-1 | TRBV2 | CASSILAASYNEQFF
. | TRBJ2-5 | TRBV3-1 | CASSPVEETQYF
. | TRBJ2-1 | TRBV27 | CASSFNAGMPAYNEQFF
. | TRBJ1-2 | TRBV29-1 | CSVEVPGFNYGYTF
. | TRBJ2-1 | TRBV2 | CASILGTSGSANEQFF
. | TRBJ2-2 | TRBV19 | CASSIEVVGTGELFF
. | TRBJ2-5 | TRBV12-3/TRBV12-4 | CASTSAPGDSEYF
. | TRBJ2-1 | TRBV5-1 | CASVLFDEQFF
. | TRBJ2-2 | TRBV7-9 | CASSSLAGVGTGELFF
. | TRBJ1-4 | TRBV5-1 | CASSLTGRNEKLFF
. | TRBJ1-2 | TRBV6-5 | CASSYRIYFYGYTF
. | TRBJ1-5 | TRBV6-1 | CASSANPGTSNQPQHF
. | TRBJ2-7 | TRBV30 | CAWSSAAVHYEQYF
. | TRBJ2-1 | TRBV19 | CASSMGRLAGNEQFF
. | TRBJ2-2 | TRBV15 | CATSREARELFF
. | TRBJ2-5 | TRBV28 | CASSFTGTTVQETQYF
. | TRBJ2-5 | TRBV19 | CASSIVDTETQYF
. | TRBJ2-4 | TRBV18 | CASSPLYFHIQYF
. | TRBJ2-7 | TRBV9 | CASSVEGSSEQYF
. | TRBJ2-5 | TRBV27 | CASSFMERETQYF
. | TRBJ2-7 | TRBV9 | CASSAGQGGTYEQYF
. | TRBJ2-7 | TRBV4-3 | CASSQAAVDEQYF
. | TRBJ1-2 | TRBV30 | CAWSAGTGDGYTF
. | TRBJ2-4 | TRBV9 | CASSGRDSPLDSGKNIQYF
. | TRBJ2-3 | TRBV5-1 | CASSPGQGLATDTQYF
. | TRBJ2-1 | TRBV11-2 | CASSFTRGHEQFF
. | TRBJ2-1 | TRBV12-3/TRBV12-4 | CASSTYPQTLNEQFF
. | TRBJ1-5 | TRBV11-2 | CASSTLGEPQHF
. | TRBJ1-5 | TRBV12-3/TRBV12-4 | CASSGTGQPQHF
. | TRBJ2-3 | TRBV6-2/TRBV6-3 | CASSYPSGSGTDTQYF
. | TRBJ1-1 | TRBV19 | CASSLGLNTEAFF
medium-sized | TRBJ2-3 | TRBV10-2 | CASSSLGFTDTQYF
. | TRBJ2-3 | TRBV19 | CASSIWASGFVDTQYF
. | TRBJ2-2 | TRBV3-1 | CASSPKLAGVRAGELFF
. | TRBJ2-6 | TRBV25-1 | CASFGQGNSGANVLTF
. | TRBJ1-1 | TRBV15 | CATSRERGSTEAFF
. | TRBJ2-1 | TRBV5-1 | CATSDRYNEQFF
. | TRBJ1-1 | TRBV29-1 | CSVEFVGGGSAFF
. | TRBJ1-1 | TRBV19 | CASSIVLRAFF
. | TRBJ2-3 | TRBV4-2 | CASSQPPSTVGVDTQYF
. | TRBJ2-1 | TRBV3-1 | CASSPIPTSPGQFF
. | TRBJ2-1 | TRBV23-1 | CASSQSMGGGEQFF